These 18 T cell receptor beta chains came from one sample sequenced in a study of Ad26.COV2.S vaccination and SARS-CoV-2 variants. Clones were sequenced by immunoSEQ multiplex PCR, and TCRdb holds only the in-frame ones, with some missing. In the table there are some 340,000 clones, 86% of which are singletons. The treatment: around 19 received Ad26.COV2.S at low or high dose, single or two shots; several received placebo; per-sample allocation not given. After the first vaccine or placebo injection, samples were drawn on day 63. The sample in question was peripheral blood, obtained in a trial of Ad26.COV2.S vaccine versus placebo. The receptors here all came from a person aged 18-65 years who received the Ad26.COV2.S COVID-19 vaccine or a placebo.

The chain couples TRBV7-2 to TRBJ2-5; TRBD1 agrees at 8 bases. J gave up 4 bases and V 8 bases, and 6 bases lay outside the gene matches. Germline loops: CDR1 SGHTA, CDR2 FQGNSA. CDR3 length: 13 amino acids. Written as DNA, the CDR3 is TGTGCCAGCGGACTACAGGGGGGAGAGACCCAGTACTTC. Its protein is CASGLQGGETQYF. Looking up the rest from reference TRBV7-2 and TRBJ2-5 gives the full variable domain: GAGVSQSPSNKVTEKGKDVELRCDPISGHTALYWYRQSLGQGLEFLIYFQGNSAPDKSGLPSDRFSAERTGGSVSTLTIQRTQQEDSAVYLCASGLQGGETQYFGPGTRLLVL.

The chain couples TRBV21-1 to TRBJ2-6; the table's D call, TRBD2, was not checked against the DNA. TRBV21-1 is designated a pseudogene. The CDR3 consists of 17 residues. The CDR3 region has the DNA TGTGCCAGCAGGGCGGGGGGGCTTTTCCCCGGGGCCAACGTCCTGACTTTC. This translates into CASRAGGLFPGANVLTF.

The CDR3 protein is CASSHGGGGLDEQFF. The CDR3 DNA sequence: TGCGCCAGCAGCCACGGGGGCGGGGGGCTCGATGAGCAGTTCTTC. The J gene is TRBJ2-1, the V gene TRBV4-1, with 8 bases identical to TRBD2. The CDR3 totals 15 residues. Unmatched junction bases numbered 9, after V lost 3 bases and J lost 8 bases. Germline V gene lookup returns CDR1 MGHRA and CDR2 YSYEKL.

The rearrangement joins TRBV29-1 to TRBJ2-7; D is tentatively TRBD1 or TRBD2 (5 bases each). This CDR3 has 13 residues. V lost 5 bases and J lost 2, with 13 bases in between. CDR1 SQVTM and CDR2 ANQGSEA come from the germline V gene. The DNA for the CDR3 is TGCAGCGTTCTCAGGGACGGACCCTACGAGCAGTACTTC. It encodes CSVLRDGPYEQYF.

The count of this clone is one. The chain has TRBV19 and TRBJ2-3; 14 bases are a match to TRBD2. The CDR3 runs to 16 residues. Germline lookup yields CDR1 LNHDA and CDR2 SQIVND (reference sequence). J was trimmed by 7 bases and V by 5 bases; bases with no gene match: 8. The CDR3, as DNA: TGTGCCAGTAGTCCTCGGACTAGCGGGGGGCCGAATACGCAGTATTTT. Translated, it gives CASSPRTSGGPNTQYF. The full variable domain, completed using reference TRBV19 and TRBJ2-3, is DGGITQSPKYLFRKEGQNVTLSCEQNLNHDAMYWYRQDPGQGLRLIYYSQIVNDFQKGDIAEGYSVSREKKESFPLTVTSAQKNPTAFYLCASSPRTSGGPNTQYFGPGTRLTVL.

The J gene is TRBJ2-6, the V gene TRBV27; D could derive from TRBD1 or TRBD2 (5 bases each). This CDR3 is built from 18 residues. Trimming left V 3 bases short and J 0 bases short, with 15 bases between. CDR1 MNHEY and CDR2 SMNVEV come from the germline V gene (reference sequence). CDR3 nucleotide sequence: TGTGCCAGCAGTTTCCTCCGGGACGCTAGCTCTGGGGCCAACGTCCTGACTTTC. Translating it yields CASSFLRDASSGANVLTF. Drawing the rest from reference TRBV27 and TRBJ2-6, the complete variable domain is EAQVTQNPRYLITVTGKKLTVTCSQNMNHEYMSWYRQDPGLGLRQIYYSMNVEVTDKGDVPEGYKVSRKEKRNFPLILESPSPNQTSLYFCASSFLRDASSGANVLTFGAGSRLTVL.

The chain links TRBV9 to TRBJ2-3; D is unresolved. The CDR3 sequence is 14 residues long. Looked up from germline, CDR1 is SGDLS and CDR2 is YYNGEE. Trimming left V 4 bases short and J 2 bases short, with 11 bases between. Here the CDR3 DNA reads TGTGCCAGCAGCCCACCGTACCTCACAGATACGCAGTATTTT. Protein sequence: CASSPPYLTDTQYF.

V gene TRBV19 combines with J gene TRBJ2-5, with TRBD2 identical over 12 bases. The V gene end was trimmed by 7 bases and the J gene end by 0 bases; junction bases not matched to a gene: 9. Germline assignment: CDR1 LNHDA and CDR2 SQIVND (reference sequence). This CDR3 comprises 17 residues. The CDR3 sequence: CASTPSRLAGDQETQYF. CDR3 in DNA: TGTGCCAGTACTCCATCGCGACTAGCGGGGGACCAAGAGACCCAGTACTTC.

V gene TRBV3-1 (or the pseudogene TRBV3-2) combines with J gene TRBJ1-3; 8 nucleotides match TRBD1. The ends lost 7 bases at V and 2 bases at J; junction bases unmatched: 7. This CDR3 has 15 amino acids. Germline V gene lookup returns CDR1 LGHDT and CDR2 YNNKEL (reference sequence). CDR3 loop: CASTLQGAPGNTIYF. Here the CDR3 DNA reads TGTGCCAGCACCCTCCAGGGGGCACCTGGAAACACCATATATTTT.

The V gene is TRBV21-1, the J gene TRBJ2-7; the DNA was not compared with TRBD1, the D call given in the table. TRBV21-1 represents a pseudogene. This CDR3 contains 15 residues. DNA of the CDR3: TGTGCCACCTGGACAGGGATCTCAACCCACTACGAGCAGTACTTC. It is translated as CATWTGISTHYEQYF.

This chain links TRBV18 with TRBJ1-1; D perhaps matches TRBD1 (5 bases). The ends were cut back, 3 bases at V and 1 base at J, with 9 bases in the middle. The germline gives CDR1 KGHSH, CDR2 LQKENI. The CDR3 is 14 residues long. CDR3 protein: CASSPGVENTEAFF. CDR3 DNA sequence: TGTGCCAGCTCACCGGGGGTGGAGAACACTGAAGCTTTCTTT. The whole variable domain, filled in from reference TRBV18 and TRBJ1-1, reads NAGVMQNPRHLVRRRGQEARLRCSPMKGHSHVYWYRQLPEEGLKFMVYLQKENIIDESGMPKERFSAEFPKEGPSILRIQQVVRGDSAAYFCASSPGVENTEAFFGQGTRLTVV.

The chain's CDR3 is CAWGGQGEGYTF. The DNA for the CDR3 is TGTGCCTGGGGTGGACAGGGAGAAGGCTACACCTTC. The J gene is TRBJ1-2, the V gene TRBV30; 8 bases agree with TRBD1. CDR1 and CDR2 (germline): GTSNPN, SVGIG (reference sequence). This CDR3 has 12 residues. V was clipped by 5 bases and J by 8 bases; unmatched bases: 7.

The rearrangement joins TRBV5-4 to TRBJ2-5; the D is unclear. Germline V gene lookup returns CDR1 SGHNT and CDR2 YYREEE (reference sequence). The CDR3 runs to 13 residues. Deletions cut 4 bases from V and 4 bases from J, with 11 bases between. The CDR3 spells CASSQRNRETQYF. CDR3 nucleotides: TGTGCCAGCAGCCAGAGGAATCGAGAGACCCAGTACTTC.

This chain uses TRBV3-1 (or the pseudogene TRBV3-2) with TRBJ2-5; TRBD2 agrees at 10 bases. The CDR3 sequence is 16 residues long. The germline V gene encodes CDR1 LGHDT and CDR2 YNNKEL (reference sequence). With 1 base clipped from V and 5 bases from J, the junction kept 7 bases outside the gene matches. For the CDR3, the DNA is TGTGCCAGCAGCCAAGCCCCAGCGGGGGGGCCGGAGACCCAGTACTTC. Amino acid sequence: CASSQAPAGGPETQYF.

This sequence joins TRBV10-3 and TRBJ2-7; D may correspond to TRBD1 or TRBD2 (6 bases each). The CDR3 has 13 residues. The germline gives CDR1 ENHRY, CDR2 SYGVKD. Trimming cost V 8 bases and J 5 bases, with 16 bases left between them. CDR3 DNA: TGTGCCATCGAAGGGGGAGGAGGTCACGAGCAGTACTTC. Amino acid sequence: CAIEGGGGHEQYF.

DNA of the CDR3: TGTGCCAGCAGCCAAATTAGCCACTACTCCTACGAGCAGTACTTC. Its translation is CASSQISHYSYEQYF. The chain recombines TRBV3-1 (or the pseudogene TRBV3-2) with TRBJ2-7; D remains ambiguous. V lost 2 bases and J lost 0, with 11 bases in between. This CDR3 has 15 residues. CDR1 LGHDT and CDR2 YNNKEL come from the germline V gene (reference sequence).

The chain joins TRBV6-5 to TRBJ2-5; TRBD1 agrees at 7 bases. The germline V gene has CDR1 MNHEY and CDR2 SVGAGI. The CDR3 has 13 amino acids. The V and J ends lost 7 bases and 1 base, in that order; junction bases with no gene match: 3. The CDR3 DNA sequence: TGTGCCAGCACGACAGGGACCCAAGAGACCCAGTACTTC. It is translated as CASTTGTQETQYF.

V usage is TRBV4-3 and J usage is TRBJ2-7; tentatively, D is TRBD1 or TRBD2 (6 bases each). The CDR3 is 15 amino acids. Germline CDR1 and CDR2: LGHNA and YSLEER. V lost 1 base and J lost 1, with 11 bases in between. CDR3 sequence: CASSQVTGASYEQYF. The CDR3 nucleotides read TGCGCCAGCAGCCAAGTAACGGGGGCGTCCTACGAGCAGTACTTC.